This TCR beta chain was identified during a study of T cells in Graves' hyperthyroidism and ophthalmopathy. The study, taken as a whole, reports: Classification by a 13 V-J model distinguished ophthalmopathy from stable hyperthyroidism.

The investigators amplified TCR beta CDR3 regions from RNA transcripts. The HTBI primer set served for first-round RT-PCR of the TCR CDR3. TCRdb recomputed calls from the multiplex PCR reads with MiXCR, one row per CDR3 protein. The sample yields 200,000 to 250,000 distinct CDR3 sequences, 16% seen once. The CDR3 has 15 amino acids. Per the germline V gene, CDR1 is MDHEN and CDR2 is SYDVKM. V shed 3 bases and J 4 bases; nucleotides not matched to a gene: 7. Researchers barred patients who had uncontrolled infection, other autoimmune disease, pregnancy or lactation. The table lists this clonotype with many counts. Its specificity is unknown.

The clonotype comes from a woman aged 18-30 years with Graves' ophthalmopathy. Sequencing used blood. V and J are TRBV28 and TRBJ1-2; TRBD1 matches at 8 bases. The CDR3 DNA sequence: TGTGCCAGCAGTTTGCAGGGGGCACCTATCTATGGCTACACCTTC. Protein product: CASSLQGAPIYGYTF.